A selection of T cell receptor beta chains follows, all from one sample in a study of T-cell reconstitution after alpha-beta-depleted transplantation in children. TCRdb re-analysed the PCR reads in MiXCR, keeping a single row per CDR3 protein. This sample carries around 490,000 distinct CDR3 sequences, about 10% of them seen once, and the ten largest clones take roughly 15%. The source material was PBMCs, mostly from graft donor cells, sampled 180 days after TCRalphabeta/CD19-depleted stem cell transplant. All receptors derive from a female patient between 2 and 10 years old who had a stem cell transplant for aplastic anemia, so the T cells may come from the graft donor. CDR3s include the opening cysteine and the closing phenylalanine or tryptophan. D genes are given only for firm matches. The size field is filled for only some rows; it gives once, few, many or a size class.

d_call	v_call	cdr3_length	clone_size	j_call	cdr3_aa	cdr3_nt
TRBD1	TRBV7-9	15	few	TRBJ2-7	CASSLAGQGRSEQYF	TGTGCCAGCAGCTTAGCGGGACAGGGGCGTAGCGAGCAGTACTTC
TRBD1	TRBV19	15	NA	TRBJ2-5	CASSIRDRVQETQYF	TGTGCCAGTAGTATCCGGGACAGGGTCCAAGAGACCCAGTACTTC
NA	TRBV7-9	14	few	TRBJ1-1	CASSATAPRTEAFF	TGTGCCAGCAGCGCCACAGCGCCTCGCACTGAAGCTTTCTTT
TRBD2	TRBV20-1	15	NA	TRBJ2-1	CSARASGKAGGEQFF	TGCAGTGCTCGGGCTAGCGGGAAGGCCGGAGGTGAGCAGTTCTTC
TRBD1	TRBV24-1	15	few	TRBJ2-2	CATMGQGQNTGELFF	TGTGCCACCATGGGACAGGGCCAAAACACCGGGGAGCTGTTTTTT
NA	TRBV5-1	15	few	TRBJ2-7	CASSLNWDHSYEQYF	TGCGCCAGCAGCTTGAACTGGGATCATTCCTACGAGCAGTACTTC
NA	TRBV15	14	NA	TRBJ2-1	CATSIRTRGNEQFF	TGTGCCACCAGCATACGGACTAGGGGGAATGAGCAGTTCTTC
NA	TRBV6-2/TRBV6-3	12	NA	TRBJ2-7	CASSQMADEQYF	TGTGCCAGCAGTCAGATGGCGGACGAGCAGTACTTC
NA	TRBV20-1	12	NA	TRBJ1-5	CSARGRKLAQHF	TGCAGTGCTAGAGGGCGGAAGCTGGCCCAGCATTTT
NA	TRBV7-9	15	few	TRBJ2-5	CASSLILTRQETQYF	TGTGCCAGCAGCCTAATACTAACGAGGCAAGAGACCCAGTACTTC
NA	TRBV4-3	16	NA	TRBJ1-4	CASSQRRGPANEKLFF	TGCGCCAGCAGCCAGCGGAGGGGTCCCGCTAATGAAAAACTGTTTTTT
NA	TRBV9	15	few	TRBJ1-1	CASSVVPGRGAEAFF	TGTGCCAGCAGCGTAGTCCCAGGGCGGGGCGCTGAAGCTTTCTTT
NA	TRBV29-1	12	NA	TRBJ2-1	CSVELGYNEQFF	TGCAGCGTTGAATTAGGATACAATGAGCAGTTCTTC
NA	TRBV24-1	13	many	TRBJ1-5	CATSVDSAGPQHF	TGTGCCACCAGTGTTGACAGCGCAGGGCCCCAGCATTTT
NA	TRBV12-3/TRBV12-4	13	many	TRBJ1-2	CASSSDSLYGYTF	TGTGCCAGCAGCTCGGACAGCCTCTATGGCTACACCTTC
NA	TRBV24-1	16	NA	TRBJ2-1	CATSDLPLLQGNEQFF	TGTGCCACCAGTGATCTGCCTCTTTTGCAGGGGAATGAGCAGTTCTTC